The 28 T cell receptor beta chains in this list originate from one sample, sequenced in a study of T cells in Graves' hyperthyroidism and ophthalmopathy. Amplification yielded TCR beta CDR3 regions, with RNA transcripts as the source. The HTBI set primed first-round TCR CDR3 RT-PCR. TCRdb re-derived calls from the multiplex PCR reads in MiXCR, one entry per CDR3 protein. Of 300,000 to 450,000 distinct CDR3 sequences listed, roughly 14% were seen once; the top ten hold approximately 11%. Source material: blood. The receptors were sampled from a woman aged 60-70 years with Graves' hyperthyroidism.

This clonotype was recorded at least ten times. The chain carries TRBV28 and TRBJ2-1; 10 bases are shared with TRBD1. Germline CDR1 MDHEN, CDR2 SYDVKM. The CDR3 spans 17 residues. The ends lost 5 bases at V and 5 bases at J; junction bases unmatched: 12. DNA for the CDR3: TGTGCCAGCAGTCAAACTCCCGGGACAGGGGAACACAATGAGCAGTTCTTC. This encodes CASSQTPGTGEHNEQFF. The whole variable domain, filled in from reference TRBV28 and TRBJ2-1, reads DVKVTQSSRYLVKRTGEKVFLECVQDMDHENMFWYRQDPGLGLRLIYFSYDVKMKEKGDIPEGYSVSREKKERFSLILESASTNQTSMYLCASSQTPGTGEHNEQFFGPGTRLTVL.

This clonotype was detected a few times. V is TRBV5-5 and J is TRBJ2-5; the match to TRBD2 covers 12 bases. The germline V gene encodes CDR1 SGHKS and CDR2 YYEKEE (reference sequence). The CDR3 loop spans 17 amino acids. The J segment lost 1 base and the V segment lost 4 bases, leaving 8 bases of the junction unmatched. Written as DNA, the CDR3 is TGTGCCAGCAGCGGGGGACTAGCGGGCGCAATCCAAGAGACCCAGTACTTC. Its translation: CASSGGLAGAIQETQYF.

This sequence joins TRBV9 and TRBJ1-2; D might be TRBD1 (6 bases). Looked up from germline, CDR1 is SGDLS and CDR2 is YYNGEE. The CDR3 runs to 13 residues. V shed 3 bases and J shed 4 bases, with 10 bases lying between them. The CDR3: CASSGIQGYGYTF. The DNA of the CDR3 is TGTGCCAGCAGCGGGATACAGGGCTATGGCTACACCTTC.

This clonotype appeared a few times. The chain employs TRBV19 and TRBJ1-5; D is perhaps TRBD1 (6 bases). V lost 6 bases and J 13 bases, leaving 13 bases between the germline ends. Germline lookup yields CDR1 LNHDA and CDR2 SQIVND (reference sequence). CDR3 size: 11 residues. The DNA of the CDR3 is TGTGCCAGTAGGGGGGAACAGGGACAGCATTTT. Amino acid sequence: CASRGEQGQHF. The full variable domain, its missing parts supplied by reference TRBV19 and TRBJ1-5, is DGGITQSPKYLFRKEGQNVTLSCEQNLNHDAMYWYRQDPGQGLRLIYYSQIVNDFQKGDIAEGYSVSREKKESFPLTVTSAQKNPTAFYLCASRGEQGQHFGDGTRLSIL.

This clonotype was found many times. The chain joins TRBV5-1 to TRBJ2-3, with TRBD2 identical over 8 bases. V lost 6 bases, J lost 4 bases, and 4 bases stayed unmatched. CDR3 length equals 13 residues. The V gene's germline CDR1 is SGHRS and CDR2 YFSETQ. Here the CDR3 reads CASTSGGADTQYF. The CDR3 DNA reads TGCGCCAGCACCTCCGGGGGGGCAGATACGCAGTATTTT.

This clonotype was recorded at least ten times. J is TRBJ2-1 and V is TRBV6-1, with D tentatively TRBD1 (6 bases). The length of the CDR3 is 12 residues. Deletions cut 9 bases from V and 7 bases from J, with 13 bases between. Germline values: CDR1 MNHNS, CDR2 SASEGT. The CDR3 loop is CASRGFGNEQFF. CDR3 bases: TGTGCCAGTAGGGGGTTTGGGAATGAGCAGTTCTTC.

This clonotype has a count of ten or more. The chain uses TRBV7-2 and TRBJ1-2, with a possible D match to TRBD1 (5 bases). Trimming stripped 2 bases from V and 3 bases from J, with 10 bases between. CDR3 length: 14 residues. Germline assignment: CDR1 SGHTA and CDR2 FQGNSA. CDR3 loop: CASSLTGGDYGYTF. DNA of the CDR3: TGTGCCAGCAGCTTAACAGGTGGAGACTATGGCTACACCTTC.

Many counts were recorded for this clonotype. CDR3 coding DNA: TGTGCCAGCGCGACGGAGATGAACACTGAAGCTTTCTTT. Translation: CASATEMNTEAFF. The gene calls are TRBV11-3 and TRBJ1-1; D remains ambiguous. This CDR3 is 13 amino acids long. V dropped 8 bases and J dropped 0 bases, with 10 bases sitting between them. Germline-derived CDR1 and CDR2 are SGHNT and YENEEA. Filled out from reference TRBV11-3 and TRBJ1-1, the complete variable domain reads EAGVVQSPRYKIIEKKQPVAFWCNPISGHNTLYWYLQNLGQGPELLIRYENEEAVDDSQLPKDRFSAERLKGVDSTLKIQPAELGDSAVYLCASATEMNTEAFFGQGTRLTVV.

The V call is TRBV3-1, the J call TRBJ2-2; 7 nucleotides match TRBD1. Germline trimming cut 0 bases from V and 2 bases from J; bases unmatched to any gene: 3. In germline, CDR1 is LGHDT, CDR2 YNNKEL (reference sequence). This CDR3 spans 16 amino acids. CDR3 residues: CASSQDRTGNTGELFF. CDR3 DNA: TGTGCCAGCAGCCAAGATCGGACAGGAAACACCGGGGAGCTGTTTTTT. The complete variable domain, with remaining parts taken from reference TRBV3-1 and TRBJ2-2, reads DTAVSQTPKYLVTQMGNDKSIKCEQNLGHDTMYWYKQDSKKFLKIMFSYNNKELIINETVPNRFSPKSPDKAHLNLHINSLELGDSAVYFCASSQDRTGNTGELFFGEGSRLTVL.

In its sample, this clonotype was seen many times. The J gene is TRBJ2-1, the V gene TRBV7-9, with 7 positions matching TRBD2. The ends lost 2 bases at V and 8 bases at J; junction bases unmatched: 24. This CDR3 contains 20 residues. Germline V gene sequence: CDR1 SEHNR, CDR2 FQNEAQ (reference sequence). The CDR3 DNA reads as TGTGCCAGCAGCTTAAGAAGGGTTACGAGCGGGACGAGACTGGGCGATGAGCAGTTCTTC. It yields the protein CASSLRRVTSGTRLGDEQFF.

The table lists this clonotype with many counts. This sequence joins TRBV15 and TRBJ1-5, with TRBD1 identical over 9 bases. The germline V gene has CDR1 LNHNV and CDR2 YYDKDF (reference sequence). V lost 3 bases, J lost 3 bases, and 3 bases stayed unmatched. This CDR3 has 15 amino acids. CDR3 bases: TGTGCCACCAGCAGGACAGGGGGGCTCAATCAGCCCCAGCATTTT. The encoded protein is CATSRTGGLNQPQHF.

In its sample, this clonotype was seen many times. The rearrangement uses TRBV6-5 and TRBJ1-1; D not resolved. Germline V gives CDR1 MNHEY, CDR2 SVGAGI. This CDR3 has 15 amino acids. V was pared by 0 bases and J by 4 bases, with 12 bases between. The CDR3 loop is CASSYSISSSTEAFF. The CDR3, as DNA: TGTGCCAGCAGTTACTCGATTTCGTCGAGCACTGAAGCTTTCTTT.

In its sample, this clonotype was seen many times. The J gene is TRBJ2-7, the V gene TRBV20-1; 14 bases line up with TRBD2. CDR1 and CDR2 from the germline V gene are DFQATT and SNEGSKA (reference sequence). V shed 4 bases, J shed 6 bases, and the junction held 5 bases outside the gene matches. The CDR3 has 14 amino acids. The CDR3 DNA sequence: TGCAGTGCTACCGGACTAGCGGGAGGTCTCGAGCAGTACTTC. It translates to CSATGLAGGLEQYF.

This clonotype was recorded a few times. The rearrangement links TRBV7-9 to TRBJ1-3; D is unresolved. There are 16 residues in the CDR3. V lost 1 base, J lost 0 bases, and 10 bases lay in between. Germline V lookup: CDR1 SEHNR, CDR2 FQNEAQ (reference sequence). The CDR3 nucleotides read TGTGCCAGCAGCTTAGAGTTGGGTTTCTCTGGAAACACCATATATTTT. Its translation is CASSLELGFSGNTIYF.

The rearrangement joins TRBV7-8 to TRBJ2-1, with 7 bases matching TRBD2. Germline V lookup: CDR1 SGHVS, CDR2 FQNEAQ. With 2 bases clipped from V and 5 bases from J, the junction kept 12 bases outside the gene matches. This CDR3 is built from 17 residues. The CDR3 sequence is CASSLKGPGLKNNEQFF. Written as DNA, the CDR3 is TGTGCCAGCAGCTTAAAGGGGCCGGGACTAAAAAACAATGAGCAGTTCTTC.

This clonotype was seen ten or more times. This chain uses TRBV7-9 with TRBJ2-1; 13 positions agree with TRBD2. Looked up from germline, CDR1 is SEHNR and CDR2 is FQNEAQ (reference sequence). The CDR3 is 17 amino acids. Germline trimming cut 5 bases from V and 4 bases from J; bases unmatched to any gene: 8. The CDR3 here is CASSPGTSGKIYNEQFF. The CDR3 nucleotides read TGTGCCAGCAGCCCGGGGACTAGCGGGAAGATTTACAATGAGCAGTTCTTC.

The chain combines TRBV7-9 with TRBJ1-4; the D is unclear. This CDR3 is built from 13 residues. The V end lost 7 bases, the J end lost 7 bases, and 13 bases lay between the germline ends. Germline V gene sequence: CDR1 SEHNR, CDR2 FQNEAQ (reference sequence). The CDR3 DNA reads TGTGCCAGCATGTGGGCCCTGGGTGAAAAACTGTTTTTT. Translated: CASMWALGEKLFF.

Ten or more counts support this clonotype. This chain joins TRBV7-9 and TRBJ1-3, with D possibly being TRBD1 (5 bases). V was shortened by 2 bases and J by 4 bases, with 9 bases between the two germline ends. The germline V gene encodes CDR1 SEHNR and CDR2 FQNEAQ (reference sequence). The length of the CDR3 is 14 residues. CDR3 sequence: CASSLIDRGNTIYF. CDR3 nucleotide sequence: TGTGCCAGCAGCTTAATTGACAGAGGAAACACCATATATTTT.

The table lists this clonotype with many counts. This sequence joins TRBV5-1 and TRBJ2-3, with D perhaps TRBD1 (6 bases). V was pared by 7 bases and J by 4 bases, with 16 bases between. The length of the CDR3 is 14 residues. The germline CDR1 and CDR2 sequences are SGHRS and YFSETQ. CDR3 sequence (DNA): TGCGCCAGCGGCCGGGACACCTCTTCAGATACGCAGTATTTT. Protein product: CASGRDTSSDTQYF.

The sample holds a few counts of this clonotype. Possible read error: a much larger clone is one base away. The rearrangement uses TRBV28 and TRBJ1-1; unclear D gene. The CDR3 consists of 13 residues. Germline CDR1 is MDHEN and CDR2 is SYDVKM. For the CDR3, the DNA is TGTGCCAGCAGTACCGTACAGAACACTGAAGCTCTCTTT. Its protein product is CASSTVQNTEALF.

This clonotype has ten or more counts. The chain carries TRBV10-3 and TRBJ1-1, with D possibly TRBD1 on 5 matching bases. Germline V gene sequence: CDR1 ENHRY, CDR2 SYGVKD. The CDR3 has 14 amino acids. Trimming left V 6 bases short and J 5 bases short, with 16 bases between. The CDR3 region is CAIRDEYRWTEAFF. In DNA, the CDR3 is TGTGCCATCAGGGACGAGTACAGGTGGACTGAAGCTTTCTTT.

This clonotype was counted at least ten times. The chain combines TRBV20-1 with TRBJ2-1, with 7 bases lining up with TRBD2. The CDR3 totals 15 residues. Germline lookup yields CDR1 DFQATT and CDR2 SNEGSKA (reference sequence). Trimming cost V 5 bases and J 12 bases; bases outside gene matches: 19. This CDR3 is CSAVARENPYGGQFF. DNA for the CDR3: TGCAGTGCTGTCGCGCGGGAGAATCCCTATGGGGGGCAGTTCTTC.

The rearrangement joins TRBV9 to TRBJ1-1; TRBD1 matches at 11 bases. This CDR3 comprises 15 residues. V lost 3 bases and J lost 3; bases outside the gene matches: 4. Germline V gene data show CDR1 as SGDLS and CDR2 as YYNGEE. The CDR3 loop reads CASSGTGGAYTEAFF. CDR3 bases: TGTGCCAGCAGCGGGACAGGGGGCGCGTACACTGAAGCTTTCTTT.

In its sample, this clonotype was seen many times. The V gene is TRBV28, the J gene TRBJ2-7; 14 nucleotides line up with TRBD2. CDR1 and CDR2 from the germline V gene are MDHEN and SYDVKM. The CDR3 is 17 amino acids. Unmatched junction bases numbered 10, after V lost 3 bases and J lost 6 bases. The CDR3, as DNA: TGTGCCAGCAGTTTCAGGGCGGGACTAGCGGGGGACCTCGAGCAGTACTTC. Its protein is CASSFRAGLAGDLEQYF.

This clonotype showed up many times. The chain employs TRBV2 and TRBJ2-1; 13 nucleotides match TRBD2. CDR3 length equals 15 residues. The germline V gene encodes CDR1 SNHLY and CDR2 FYNNEI. V was clipped by 6 bases and J by 6 bases; unmatched bases: 5. The CDR3 DNA reads as TGTGCCAGCAGGGGAGGACTAGCGGGAGCCAATGAGCAGTTCTTC. Translation: CASRGGLAGANEQFF.

This clonotype has only a few counts. This chain uses TRBV29-1 with TRBJ2-1, with unresolved D. Germline V CDR1 and CDR2: SQVTM, ANQGSEA. The CDR3 is 12 residues long. V dropped 2 bases and J dropped 6 bases, with 8 bases sitting between them. Written as DNA, the CDR3 is TGCAGCGTTGAACAAAACACCAATGAGCAGTTCTTC. Amino acid sequence: CSVEQNTNEQFF.

The V and J genes are TRBV3-1 and TRBJ1-2; 7 bases align to TRBD1. Germline assignment: CDR1 LGHDT and CDR2 YNNKEL (reference sequence). The CDR3 consists of 14 residues. V shed 0 bases and J 8 bases; nucleotides not matched to a gene: 6. The DNA of the CDR3 is TGTGCCAGCAGCCAAGATGGGGGGACAGCCGGCTACACCTTC. Translation gives CASSQDGGTAGYTF.

This clonotype was found many times. The V and J genes are TRBV12-5 and TRBJ1-1; 10 bases map to TRBD1. The CDR3 extends over 16 amino acids. CDR1 is LGHNT and CDR2 is FRNRAP in the germline V gene. J gave up 6 bases and V 5 bases, and 12 bases lay outside the gene matches. The CDR3, as DNA: TGTGCTAGTGGTCCCGTTTATCGGGACAGGGGCGCTGAAGCTTTCTTT. This translates into CASGPVYRDRGAEAFF.